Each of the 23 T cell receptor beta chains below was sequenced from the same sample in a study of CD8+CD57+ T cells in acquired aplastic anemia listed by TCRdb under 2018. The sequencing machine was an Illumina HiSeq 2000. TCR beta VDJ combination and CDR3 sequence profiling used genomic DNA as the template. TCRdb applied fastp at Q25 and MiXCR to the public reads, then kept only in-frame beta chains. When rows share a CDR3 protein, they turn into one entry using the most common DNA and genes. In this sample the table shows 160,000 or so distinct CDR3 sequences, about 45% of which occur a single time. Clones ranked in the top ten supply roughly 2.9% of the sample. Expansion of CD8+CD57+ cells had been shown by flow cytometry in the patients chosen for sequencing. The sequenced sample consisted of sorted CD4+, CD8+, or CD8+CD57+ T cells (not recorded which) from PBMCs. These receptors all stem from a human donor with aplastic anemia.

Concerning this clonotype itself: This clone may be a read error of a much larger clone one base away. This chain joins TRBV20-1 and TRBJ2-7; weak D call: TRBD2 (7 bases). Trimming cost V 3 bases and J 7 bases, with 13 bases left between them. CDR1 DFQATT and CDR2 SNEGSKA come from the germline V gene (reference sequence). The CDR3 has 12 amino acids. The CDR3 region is CSARGGPDEQYF. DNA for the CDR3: TGCAGTGCTAGGGGGGGGCCGGATGAGCAGTACTTC.

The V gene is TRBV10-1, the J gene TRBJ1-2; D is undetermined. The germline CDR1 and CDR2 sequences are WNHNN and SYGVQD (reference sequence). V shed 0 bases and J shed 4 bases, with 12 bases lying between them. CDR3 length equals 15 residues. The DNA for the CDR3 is TGCGCCAGCAGTGAGTCGGGTCTTTCTAGCTATGGCTACACCTTC. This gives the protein CASSESGLSSYGYTF.

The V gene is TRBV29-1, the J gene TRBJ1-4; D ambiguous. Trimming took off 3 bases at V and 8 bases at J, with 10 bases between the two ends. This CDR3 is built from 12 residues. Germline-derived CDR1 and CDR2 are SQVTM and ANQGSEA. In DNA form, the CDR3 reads TGCAGCGTTGATGCAGACGGAGAAAAACTGTTTTTT. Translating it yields CSVDADGEKLFF.

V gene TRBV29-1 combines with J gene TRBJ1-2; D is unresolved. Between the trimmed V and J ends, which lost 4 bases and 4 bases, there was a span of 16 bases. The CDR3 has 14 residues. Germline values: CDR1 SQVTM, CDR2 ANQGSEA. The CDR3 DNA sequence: TGCAGCGTTGTAGAATACGCACCACGCTATGGCTACACCTTC. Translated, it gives CSVVEYAPRYGYTF.

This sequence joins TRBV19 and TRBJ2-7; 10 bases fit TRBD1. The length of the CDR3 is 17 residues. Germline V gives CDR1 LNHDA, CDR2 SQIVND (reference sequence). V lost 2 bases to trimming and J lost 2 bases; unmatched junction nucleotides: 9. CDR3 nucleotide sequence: TGTGCCAGTAGTATAACTAGCCCGGACAGGGGGGCCTACGAGCAGTACTTC. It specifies CASSITSPDRGAYEQYF.

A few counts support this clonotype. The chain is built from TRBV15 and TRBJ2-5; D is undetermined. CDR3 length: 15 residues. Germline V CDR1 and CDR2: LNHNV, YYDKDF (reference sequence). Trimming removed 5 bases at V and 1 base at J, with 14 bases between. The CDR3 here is CATSGVKDSQETQYF. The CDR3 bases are TGTGCCACCAGCGGGGTAAAAGATAGCCAAGAGACCCAGTACTTC.

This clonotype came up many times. This CDR3 is CASSKTGNTEAFF. CDR3 DNA: TGTGCCAGTAGCAAAACAGGGAACACTGAAGCTTTCTTT. The chain recombines TRBV19 with TRBJ1-1, with D possibly matching TRBD1 (5 bases). With 6 bases removed from V and 1 base from J, the gap between germline ends came to 9 bases. The CDR3 is 13 amino acids. CDR1 and CDR2 (germline): LNHDA, SQIVND (reference sequence). The entire variable domain, with the rest obtained from reference TRBV19 and TRBJ1-1, is as follows: DGGITQSPKYLFRKEGQNVTLSCEQNLNHDAMYWYRQDPGQGLRLIYYSQIVNDFQKGDIAEGYSVSREKKESFPLTVTSAQKNPTAFYLCASSKTGNTEAFFGQGTRLTVV.

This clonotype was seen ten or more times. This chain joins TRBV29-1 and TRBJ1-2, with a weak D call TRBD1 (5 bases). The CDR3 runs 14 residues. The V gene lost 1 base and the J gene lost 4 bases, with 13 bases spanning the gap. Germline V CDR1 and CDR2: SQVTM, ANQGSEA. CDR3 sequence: CSVEGGSGPYGYTF. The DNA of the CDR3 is TGCAGCGTTGAAGGGGGGTCAGGACCCTATGGCTACACCTTC.

CDR3 sequence reads: CASSQPPAGYGYTF. The CDR3 bases are TGTGCCAGCAGCCAACCCCCAGCTGGCTATGGCTACACCTTC. V and J are TRBV7-2 and TRBJ1-2; the D is unclear. The germline CDR1 and CDR2 sequences are SGHTA and FQGNSA. V was trimmed by 5 bases and J by 4 bases, leaving 14 bases between them. This CDR3 has 14 amino acids.

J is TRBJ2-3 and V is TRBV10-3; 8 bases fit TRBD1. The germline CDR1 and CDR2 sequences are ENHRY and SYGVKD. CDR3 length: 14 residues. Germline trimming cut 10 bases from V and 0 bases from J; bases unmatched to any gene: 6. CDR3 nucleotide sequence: TGTGCCAACCGACAGGGGACTAGCACAGATACGCAGTATTTT. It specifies CANRQGTSTDTQYF.

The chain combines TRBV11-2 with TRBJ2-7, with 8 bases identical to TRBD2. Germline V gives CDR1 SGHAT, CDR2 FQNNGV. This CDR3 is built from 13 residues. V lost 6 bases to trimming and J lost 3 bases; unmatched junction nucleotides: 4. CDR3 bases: TGTGCCAGCAGGGCTACTAGCGGCTACGAGCAGTACTTC. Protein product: CASRATSGYEQYF. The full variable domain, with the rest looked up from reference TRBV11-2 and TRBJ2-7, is EAGVAQSPRYKIIEKRQSVAFWCNPISGHATLYWYQQILGQGPKLLIQFQNNGVVDDSQLPKDRFSAERLKGVDSTLKIQPAKLEDSAVYLCASRATSGYEQYFGPGTRLTVT.

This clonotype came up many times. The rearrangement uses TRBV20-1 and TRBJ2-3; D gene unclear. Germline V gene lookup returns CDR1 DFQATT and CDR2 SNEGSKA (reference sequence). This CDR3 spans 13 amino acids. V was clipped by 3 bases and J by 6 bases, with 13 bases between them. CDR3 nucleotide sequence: TGCAGTGCTAGGGTGACCGGGCACGATACGCAGTATTTT. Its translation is CSARVTGHDTQYF.

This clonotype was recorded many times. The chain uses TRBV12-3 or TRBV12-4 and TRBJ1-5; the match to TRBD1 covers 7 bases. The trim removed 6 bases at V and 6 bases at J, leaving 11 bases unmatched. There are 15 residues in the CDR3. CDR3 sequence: CASSLRQGGFQPQHF. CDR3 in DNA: TGTGCCAGCAGCCTCCGACAGGGTGGATTTCAGCCCCAGCATTTT.

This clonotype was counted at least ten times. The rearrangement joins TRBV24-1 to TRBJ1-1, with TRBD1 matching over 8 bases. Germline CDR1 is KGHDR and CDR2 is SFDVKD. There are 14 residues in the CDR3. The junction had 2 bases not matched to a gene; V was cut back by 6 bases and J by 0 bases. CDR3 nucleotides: TGTGCCACCAGTACGGGACAGGTGAACACTGAAGCTTTCTTT. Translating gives CATSTGQVNTEAFF.

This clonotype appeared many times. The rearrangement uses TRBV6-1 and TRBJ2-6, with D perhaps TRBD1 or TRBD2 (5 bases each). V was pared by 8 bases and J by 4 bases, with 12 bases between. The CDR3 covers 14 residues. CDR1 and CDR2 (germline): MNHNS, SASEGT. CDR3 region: CASGTWSGANVLTF. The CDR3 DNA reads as TGTGCCAGCGGGACGTGGTCGGGGGCCAACGTCCTGACTTTC.

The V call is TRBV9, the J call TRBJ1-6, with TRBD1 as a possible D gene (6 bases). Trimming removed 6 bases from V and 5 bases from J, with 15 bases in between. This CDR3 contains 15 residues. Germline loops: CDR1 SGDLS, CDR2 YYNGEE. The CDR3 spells CASKQGTRDNSPLHF. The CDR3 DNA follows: TGTGCCAGCAAACAGGGCACCCGTGATAATTCACCCCTCCACTTT.

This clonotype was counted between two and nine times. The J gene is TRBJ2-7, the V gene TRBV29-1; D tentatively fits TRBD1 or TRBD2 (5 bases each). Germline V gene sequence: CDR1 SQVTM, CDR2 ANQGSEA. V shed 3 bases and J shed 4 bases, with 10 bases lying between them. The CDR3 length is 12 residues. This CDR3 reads CSVEGPTYEQYF. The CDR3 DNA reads TGCAGCGTTGAGGGACCCACGTACGAGCAGTACTTC.

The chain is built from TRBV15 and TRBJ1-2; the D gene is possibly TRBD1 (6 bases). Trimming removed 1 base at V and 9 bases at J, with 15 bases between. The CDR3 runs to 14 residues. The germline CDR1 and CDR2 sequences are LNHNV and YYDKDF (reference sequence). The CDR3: CATSRVVGRGSYTF. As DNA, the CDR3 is TGTGCCACCAGCAGAGTAGTGGGGAGGGGGAGCTACACCTTC.

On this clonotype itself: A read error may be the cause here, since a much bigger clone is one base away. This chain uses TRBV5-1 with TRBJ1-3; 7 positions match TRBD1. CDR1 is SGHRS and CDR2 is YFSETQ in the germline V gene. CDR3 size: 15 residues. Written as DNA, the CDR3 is TGCGCCAGCAGCTCGACAGGGATGACTGGAAACACCATACATTTT. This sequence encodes CASSSTGMTGNTIHF.

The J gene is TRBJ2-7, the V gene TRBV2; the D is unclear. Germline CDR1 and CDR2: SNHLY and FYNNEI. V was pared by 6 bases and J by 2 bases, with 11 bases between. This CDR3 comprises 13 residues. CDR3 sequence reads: CASSVAHTYEQYF. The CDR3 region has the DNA TGTGCCAGCAGCGTTGCGCATACCTACGAGCAGTACTTC.

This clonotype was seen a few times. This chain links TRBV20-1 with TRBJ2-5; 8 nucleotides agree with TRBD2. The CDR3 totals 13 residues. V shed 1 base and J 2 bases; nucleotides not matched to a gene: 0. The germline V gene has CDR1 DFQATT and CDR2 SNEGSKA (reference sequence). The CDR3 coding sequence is TGCAGTGCTAGAGTAGCGGGACAAGAGACCCAGTACTTC. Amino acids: CSARVAGQETQYF.

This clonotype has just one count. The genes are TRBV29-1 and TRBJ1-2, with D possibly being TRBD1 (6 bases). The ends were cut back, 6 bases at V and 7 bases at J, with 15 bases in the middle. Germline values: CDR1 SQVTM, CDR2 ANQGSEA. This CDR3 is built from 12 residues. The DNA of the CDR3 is TGCAGCGTCAGCGGCGAGACAGGTGGCTACACCTTC. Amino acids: CSVSGETGGYTF. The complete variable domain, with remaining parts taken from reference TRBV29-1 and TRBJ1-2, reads SAVISQKPSRDICQRGTSLTIQCQVDSQVTMMFWYRQQPGQSLTLIATANQGSEATYESGFVIDKFPISRPNLTFSTLTVSNMSPEDSSIYLCSVSGETGGYTFGSGTRLTVV.

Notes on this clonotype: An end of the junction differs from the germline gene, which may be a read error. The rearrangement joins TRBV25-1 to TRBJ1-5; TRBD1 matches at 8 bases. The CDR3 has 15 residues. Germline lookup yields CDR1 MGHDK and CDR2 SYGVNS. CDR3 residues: CASSQYRGDVQPQHF. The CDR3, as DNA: TGTGCCAGCAGTCAATACAGGGGGGACGTTCAGCCCCAGCATTTT.